One and the same sample provided the 13 T cell receptor beta chains below, sequenced in a study of shared clonotypes between healthy human individuals (dated by TCRdb to 2018 to 2021). Library generation was performed with the immunoSEQ multiplex PCR assay. The table comes from immuneACCESS by way of TCRdb, which keeps in-frame sequences with V and J called. Part of the clones is missing from these tables; in studies checked, under half for an unresolved V gene and the rest for unknown reasons. The table for this sample lists about 1.5 million clones; 98% of them were counted only once. Of the sample, roughly 0.45% is held by the ten largest clones. The specimen was naive CD4+ T cells sorted from blood. The cell subset or site tag for this specimen amounts to: CD45RA+ positively selected. The receptors originated from a man aged 25 to 45 in good health.

The chain joins TRBV2 to TRBJ2-5; D gene ambiguous. Germline V lookup: CDR1 SNHLY, CDR2 FYNNEI. The CDR3 runs 14 residues. V gave up 5 bases and J gave up 1 base, with 11 bases separating them. The CDR3 coding sequence is TGTGCCAGCAGTAATGACGAAAGCCAAGAGACCCAGTACTTC. Its protein is CASSNDESQETQYF.

The V and J genes are TRBV5-1 and TRBJ1-2, with D maybe TRBD1 (6 bases). This CDR3 comprises 14 residues. The V end lost 4 bases, the J end lost 10 bases, and 20 bases lay between the germline ends. Germline-derived CDR1 and CDR2 are SGHRS and YFSETQ. In nucleotides, the CDR3 is TGCGCCAGCAGCATGGGTGGCAGGGGTTCAGACTACACCTTC. It codes for CASSMGGRGSDYTF.

This clone was seen just once. The rearrangement links TRBV5-8 to TRBJ2-1; D gene unclear. CDR1 is SGHTS and CDR2 is YDEGEE in the germline V gene. CDR3 length: 15 residues. The germline V and J ends were trimmed by 4 bases and 4 bases, with 15 bases remaining between them. CDR3 DNA sequence: TGTGCCAGCAGCCCACGCGGTGCACTTTACAATGAGCAGTTCTTC. It yields the protein CASSPRGALYNEQFF.

The rearrangement joins TRBV6-1 to TRBJ2-3; the D is unclear. Trimming shortened V by 6 bases and J by 6 bases, and 10 bases separated the two germline ends. CDR3 length: 12 residues. In germline, CDR1 is MNHNS, CDR2 SASEGT. The CDR3 DNA reads TGTGCCAGCAGATTAAGGGCGGATACGCAGTATTTT. It specifies CASRLRADTQYF.

The chain is built from TRBV6-1 and TRBJ2-3; no firm D call. V lost 4 bases to trimming and J lost 5 bases, with 10 bases between them. CDR1 is MNHNS, CDR2 SASEGT, per germline. This CDR3 comprises 13 residues. CDR3 amino acids: CASSAIPQDTQYF. The CDR3 nucleotides read TGTGCCAGCAGTGCGATACCCCAAGATACGCAGTATTTT.

The rearrangement joins TRBV2 to TRBJ1-5; TRBD1 might be the D (6 bases). The CDR3 runs 14 residues. Deletions cut 4 bases from V and 6 bases from J, with 13 bases between. Germline V gene sequence: CDR1 SNHLY, CDR2 FYNNEI. This CDR3 is CASSGGGFGQPQHF. The DNA of the CDR3 is TGTGCCAGCAGTGGGGGGGGCTTTGGTCAGCCCCAGCATTTT.

This chain joins TRBV10-3 and TRBJ1-1; the D gene is possibly TRBD1 (6 bases). The V gene's germline CDR1 is ENHRY and CDR2 SYGVKD. This CDR3 is built from 17 residues. V was pared by 10 bases and J by 0 bases, with 24 bases between. As DNA, the CDR3 is TGTGCCACGACCGGTTTCGAAGGACAGTACATGAACACTGAAGCTTTCTTT. This sequence encodes CATTGFEGQYMNTEAFF.

The chain uses TRBV19 and TRBJ1-4, with a tentative D call TRBD1 (6 bases). Deletions cut 3 bases from V and 4 bases from J, with 9 bases between. The CDR3 spans 14 residues. Germline CDR1 reads LNHDA; CDR2 reads SQIVND (reference sequence). CDR3 in amino acids: CASSIGQFNEKLFF. Here the CDR3 DNA reads TGTGCCAGTAGTATCGGACAGTTTAATGAAAAACTGTTTTTT.

V usage is TRBV2 and J usage is TRBJ1-2; 8 bases line up with TRBD1. J gave up 4 bases and V 1 base, and 2 bases lay outside the gene matches. The germline V gene has CDR1 SNHLY and CDR2 FYNNEI. This CDR3 spans 14 amino acids. CDR3 DNA: TGTGCCAGCAGTGAAGGGGACAGGATCTATGGCTACACCTTC. Translating gives CASSEGDRIYGYTF.

As regards this clone: The same CDR3 is also encoded by other DNA sequences in this sample. V usage is TRBV7-2 and J usage is TRBJ2-1, with unresolved D. Germline V gene data show CDR1 as SGHTA and CDR2 as FQGNSA. V was trimmed by 0 bases and J by 3 bases, leaving 6 bases between them. The CDR3 consists of 14 residues. CDR3 protein: CASSLAGFYNEQFF. For the CDR3, the DNA is TGTGCCAGCAGCTTAGCGGGATTCTACAATGAGCAGTTCTTC. The whole variable domain, remainder taken from reference TRBV7-2 and TRBJ2-1, is GAGVSQSPSNKVTEKGKDVELRCDPISGHTALYWYRQSLGQGLEFLIYFQGNSAPDKSGLPSDRFSAERTGGSVSTLTIQRTQQEDSAVYLCASSLAGFYNEQFFGPGTRLTVL.

The V gene is TRBV7-7, the J gene TRBJ2-5; the D gene is possibly TRBD2 (6 bases). Germline CDR1 and CDR2: SSHAT and FNYEAQ (reference sequence). The CDR3 consists of 14 residues. V lost 5 bases to trimming and J lost 2 bases, with 12 bases between them. The CDR3 bases are TGTGCCAGCAGCCGGGGACTCGGGCAAGAGACCCAGTACTTC. Translated, it gives CASSRGLGQETQYF. Filled out from reference TRBV7-7 and TRBJ2-5, the complete variable domain reads GAGVSQSPRYKVTKRGQDVTLRCDPISSHATLYWYQQALGQGPEFLTYFNYEAQPDKSGLPSDRFSAERPEGSISTLTIQRTEQRDSAMYRCASSRGLGQETQYFGPGTRLLVL.

The genes are TRBV15 and TRBJ2-1; TRBD1 might be the D (5 bases). The germline CDR1 and CDR2 sequences are LNHNV and YYDKDF (reference sequence). V dropped 1 base and J dropped 6 bases, with 10 bases sitting between them. The CDR3 sequence is 14 residues long. For the CDR3, the DNA is TGTGCCACCAGCAGAGCGCCAGGGCTCAATGAGCAGTTCTTC. Its translation is CATSRAPGLNEQFF.

The rearrangement joins TRBV13 to TRBJ2-7; 7 bases are a match to TRBD1. The CDR3 length is 14 residues. Germline V gene sequence: CDR1 PRHDT, CDR2 FYEKMQ (reference sequence). After removal of 5 bases from V and 3 bases from J, the junction contained 7 bases not matched to a gene. CDR3 region: CASSTRTGGYEQYF. The CDR3 nucleotides read TGTGCCAGCAGCACCCGGACAGGTGGCTACGAGCAGTACTTC.